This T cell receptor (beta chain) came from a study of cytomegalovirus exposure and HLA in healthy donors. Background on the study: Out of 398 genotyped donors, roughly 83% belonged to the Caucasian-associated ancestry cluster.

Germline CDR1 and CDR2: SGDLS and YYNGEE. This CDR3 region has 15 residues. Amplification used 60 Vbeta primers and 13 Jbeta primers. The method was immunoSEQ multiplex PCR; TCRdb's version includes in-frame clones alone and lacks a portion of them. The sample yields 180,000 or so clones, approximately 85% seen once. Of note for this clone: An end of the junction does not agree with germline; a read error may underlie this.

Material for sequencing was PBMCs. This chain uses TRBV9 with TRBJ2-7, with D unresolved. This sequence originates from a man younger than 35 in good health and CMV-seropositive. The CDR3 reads CASSVGGNPPYGQYF. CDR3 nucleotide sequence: TGTGCCAGCAGCGTAGGCGGCAACCCCCCCTACGGGCAGTACTTC.